The entry below describes one TCR beta chain. Antigen unknown. TCRdb passed the 5' RACE reads through MiXCR, listing each CDR3 protein once. This table holds 300,000 to 400,000 distinct CDR3 sequences, around 15% found once. The CDR3 totals 14 residues. V was trimmed by 6 bases and J by 7 bases, leaving 16 bases between them. This record belongs to a study of T-cell memory formation after mild COVID-19. As for the study in general: The study found TCR clusters largely donor specific.

Study-level results: What remained unconfirmed was the SARS-CoV-2 specificity of second-wave clones peaking on day 37. Contracting clones from day 15 to 85 showed balanced CD4/CD8; later expanders favored CD4+.

The clonotype comes from a young man who had mild COVID-19 (a few samples of this study predate the infection). Cell type and time point are not known. V and J are TRBV12-3 or TRBV12-4 and TRBJ2-1, with a tentative D call TRBD2 (5 bases). The sample comprised PBMCs or a T cell subset sorted from them (not recorded which). The CDR3 reads CASRDWTRLNEQFF. CDR3 coding DNA: TGTGCCAGCAGGGACTGGACCCGCTTAAATGAGCAGTTCTTC.